A single sample gave rise to the 20 T cell receptor beta chains below, sequenced in a study of early T cells in non-severe SARS-CoV-2 infection. Each CDR3 protein gets one entry after TCRdb re-called the 5' RACE reads with MiXCR. Of 81,000 or so distinct CDR3 sequences listed, about 12% were seen once; the top ten hold roughly 3.1%. The sample was whole blood. These receptors all come from an adult who was a healthcare worker with PCR-confirmed SARS-CoV-2 infection or an uninfected control (not recorded which).

Concerning this clonotype: Since a much larger clone is just one base distant, this may be a read error. This chain connects TRBV10-1 to TRBJ2-1; D is ambiguous. CDR1 is WNHNN and CDR2 is SYGVQD in the germline V gene (reference sequence). This CDR3 contains 14 residues. For the CDR3, the DNA is TGCGCCAGCAGTGAGTCCCGGGCTTTCCAAGAGCAGATCTTC. Its translation: CASSESRAFQEQIF.

This clonotype was observed a few times. The chain combines TRBV19 with TRBJ2-2, with D unclear. The CDR3 is 15 amino acids. Germline V gene sequence: CDR1 LNHDA, CDR2 SQIVND (reference sequence). Trimming removed 4 bases at V and 0 bases at J, with 9 bases between. The CDR3 DNA sequence: TGTGCCAGTAGTACGATTACAGCGAACACCGGGGAGCTGTTTTTT. Residues: CASSTITANTGELFF.

This chain uses TRBV20-1 with TRBJ1-5; no clear D gene. The CDR3 totals 13 residues. The germline CDR1 and CDR2 sequences are DFQATT and SNEGSKA (reference sequence). V was cut by 4 bases and J by 2 bases, with 9 bases left in between. The CDR3 loop is CSAKEDGNQPQHF. In nucleotides, the CDR3 is TGCAGTGCTAAAGAGGATGGCAATCAGCCCCAGCATTTT.

This clonotype was picked up many times. The chain is built from TRBV5-1 and TRBJ2-3; TRBD1 matches at 7 bases. The length of the CDR3 is 16 residues. Germline V gene sequence: CDR1 SGHRS, CDR2 YFSETQ. The ends lost 4 bases at V and 1 base at J; junction bases unmatched: 9. The CDR3, as DNA: TGCGCCAGCAGCCCCCTACAGGGGTTAGGCACAGATACGCAGTATTTT. Translating it yields CASSPLQGLGTDTQYF.

V is TRBV28 and J is TRBJ2-7; 8 bases fit TRBD2. The CDR3 sequence is 16 residues long. The V gene's germline CDR1 is MDHEN and CDR2 SYDVKM. With 5 bases clipped from V and 3 bases from J, the junction kept 12 bases outside the gene matches. CDR3 amino acids: CASSPLAETSDYEQYF. The CDR3, as DNA: TGTGCCAGCAGTCCACTGGCGGAGACTAGCGACTACGAGCAGTACTTC.

The table lists this clonotype with a few counts. The chain has TRBV7-2 and TRBJ2-7; D uncertain. Per germline, CDR1 SGHTA and CDR2 FQGNSA. With 5 bases removed from V and 5 bases from J, the gap between germline ends came to 10 bases. The CDR3 runs 12 residues. CDR3 residues: CASSVGRDEQYF. CDR3 nucleotide sequence: TGTGCCAGCAGCGTTGGTCGGGACGAGCAGTACTTC.

In its sample, this clonotype was seen a few times. The chain links TRBV28 to TRBJ2-7; TRBD2 aligns across 13 bases. CDR3 length equals 16 residues. Germline V gene data show CDR1 as MDHEN and CDR2 as SYDVKM. The trim removed 5 bases at V and 11 bases at J, leaving 15 bases unmatched. The CDR3 region is CASSLQGLAGRQGEYF. The DNA of the CDR3 is TGTGCCAGCAGTCTCCAGGGACTAGCGGGGCGACAGGGGGAGTACTTC.

There are a few counts of this clonotype. The chain recombines TRBV12-3 or TRBV12-4 with TRBJ2-5, with 9 bases that match TRBD1. Losses at the gene ends were 6 bases for V and 4 bases for J; bases not matched to a gene: 6. CDR3 length: 14 residues. CDR3 loop: CASRAGTGRETQYF. The CDR3 DNA sequence: TGTGCCAGCAGGGCCGGGACAGGGCGAGAGACCCAGTACTTC.

In its sample, this clonotype was seen a few times. The rearrangement joins TRBV4-2 to TRBJ2-7; the match to TRBD1 covers 9 bases. CDR1 is LGHNA and CDR2 is YNFKEQ in the germline V gene. The CDR3 has 17 amino acids. V lost 4 bases, J lost 1 base, and 11 bases stayed unmatched. Here the CDR3 DNA reads TGTGCCAGCAGCCGCCCATCCGGGACAGGGTCTTCCTACGAGCAGTACTTC. Translation: CASSRPSGTGSSYEQYF.

This clonotype appeared a few times. V gene TRBV4-1 combines with J gene TRBJ1-4; 9 nucleotides agree with TRBD1. Germline-derived CDR1 and CDR2 are MGHRA and YSYEKL. The CDR3 is 17 amino acids. V dropped 1 base and J dropped 5; count of bases not matched to a gene: 8. The CDR3 coding sequence is TGCGCCAGCAGCCAAGGCGGTGCAGACAGGGGGAATGAAAAACTGTTTTTT. It is translated as CASSQGGADRGNEKLFF.

This clonotype was observed many times. This chain connects TRBV5-1 to TRBJ2-5, with TRBD2 identical over 10 bases. The germline gives CDR1 SGHRS, CDR2 YFSETQ. This CDR3 spans 19 amino acids. V lost 0 bases to trimming and J lost 7 bases; unmatched junction nucleotides: 18. In DNA form, the CDR3 reads TGCGCCAGCAGCTTGGCCCCCCGCCTGGACCGTGTAGCGGGAGGGACCCAGTACTTC. Translating it yields CASSLAPRLDRVAGGTQYF.

This clonotype has at least ten counts. V and J are TRBV16 and TRBJ1-5; D remains ambiguous. With 4 bases removed from V and 0 bases from J, the gap between germline ends came to 7 bases. The CDR3 covers 14 residues. In germline, CDR1 is KGHSY, CDR2 FQNENV. CDR3 residues: CASSLSYSNQPQHF. CDR3 coding DNA: TGTGCCAGCAGCCTCTCTTATAGCAATCAGCCCCAGCATTTT.

The V gene is TRBV27, the J gene TRBJ2-3; unclear D gene. The length of the CDR3 is 12 residues. CDR1 is MNHEY and CDR2 is SMNVEV in the germline V gene (reference sequence). Trimming stripped 4 bases from V and 2 bases from J, with 4 bases between. The CDR3, as DNA: TGTGCCAGCAGTTCCATCACAGATACGCAGTATTTT. Its translation: CASSSITDTQYF.

The chain couples TRBV20-1 to TRBJ2-1; 7 positions match TRBD2. The CDR3 is 16 residues long. V shed 3 bases and J 3 bases; nucleotides not matched to a gene: 11. Germline lookup yields CDR1 DFQATT and CDR2 SNEGSKA (reference sequence). CDR3 bases: TGCAGTGCTAGTCGCAGGCTAGCGGAAGGCTACAATGAGCAGTTCTTC. This gives the protein CSASRRLAEGYNEQFF.

This clonotype was counted at least ten times. V usage is TRBV10-3 and J usage is TRBJ2-7; 7 bases line up with TRBD2. There are 13 residues in the CDR3. Germline values: CDR1 ENHRY, CDR2 SYGVKD. The J segment lost 4 bases and the V segment lost 8 bases, leaving 8 bases of the junction unmatched. The CDR3 loop reads CAIEPAGSYEQYF. CDR3 coding DNA: TGTGCCATCGAGCCAGCGGGAAGTTACGAGCAGTACTTC.

The sample holds many counts of this clonotype. J is TRBJ1-1 and V is TRBV6-1; tentative D call: TRBD1 (6 bases). This CDR3 comprises 13 residues. Germline loops: CDR1 MNHNS, CDR2 SASEGT. V lost 8 bases and J lost 0, with 10 bases in between. This CDR3 reads CASGDTLNTEAFF. In nucleotides, the CDR3 is TGTGCCAGCGGGGACACTTTGAACACTGAAGCTTTCTTT.

This sequence joins TRBV27 and TRBJ2-7; possibly TRBD1 or TRBD2 for D (5 bases each). V lost 5 bases and J 2 bases, leaving 10 bases between the germline ends. Germline CDR1 and CDR2: MNHEY and SMNVEV (reference sequence). The CDR3 consists of 13 residues. The CDR3 spells CASSPRGPYEQYF. CDR3 nucleotides: TGTGCCAGCAGTCCCCGGGGCCCCTACGAGCAGTACTTC.

The chain carries TRBV28 and TRBJ2-7; 7 bases agree with TRBD1. The junction had 5 bases not matched to a gene; V was cut back by 6 bases and J by 0 bases. The CDR3 sequence is 14 residues long. CDR1 is MDHEN and CDR2 is SYDVKM in the germline V gene. CDR3 bases: TGTGCCAGCAGGGCGACAGGGAGCTCCTACGAGCAGTACTTC. Its translation: CASRATGSSYEQYF. The full variable domain, with the rest looked up from reference TRBV28 and TRBJ2-7, is DVKVTQSSRYLVKRTGEKVFLECVQDMDHENMFWYRQDPGLGLRLIYFSYDVKMKEKGDIPEGYSVSREKKERFSLILESASTNQTSMYLCASRATGSSYEQYFGPGTRLTVT.

CDR3 residues: CSAREQGFEQYF. The CDR3 region has the DNA TGCAGTGCTAGAGAGCAGGGATTTGAGCAGTACTTC. V is TRBV20-1 and J is TRBJ2-7, with a tentative D call TRBD1 (5 bases). Trimming left V 0 bases short and J 7 bases short, with 10 bases between. CDR3 size: 12 residues. In germline, CDR1 is DFQATT, CDR2 SNEGSKA (reference sequence).

The gene calls are TRBV7-2 and TRBJ2-7; D call uncertain. Germline-derived CDR1 and CDR2 are SGHTA and FQGNSA. This CDR3 has 13 amino acids. Between the trimmed V and J ends, which lost 5 bases and 6 bases, there was a span of 14 bases. CDR3 amino acids: CASSPGPDAEQYF. The DNA for the CDR3 is TGTGCCAGCAGCCCCGGACCGGACGCCGAGCAGTACTTC.